This entry is about one TCR beta chain. The V and J ends lost 6 bases and 0 bases respectively, with 18 bases between them. The CDR3 covers 17 residues. Per germline, CDR1 LGHNT and CDR2 FRNRAP. Repertoires were generated with immunoSEQ multiplex PCR, while TCRdb's copy carries only in-frame clones and drops some. The data hold around 130,000 clones, with 84% observed a single time. The sample belongs to a study of blood T cell repertoires in COVID-19. Study in general: Both acute and convalescent COVID-19 samples were obtained from the United States, Italy and Spain. PBMCs, B-cell-depleted T cells, or T cells were the source of the cDNA or gDNA that made up the material.

The sequenced sample consisted of peripheral blood. This chain uses TRBV12-5 with TRBJ1-5; possibly TRBD1 for D (6 bases). This clonotype was obtained from a woman aged 60-70 years with acute or convalescent COVID-19. The CDR3 spells CASGPPGGVDSNQPQHF. CDR3 nucleotide sequence: TGTGCTAGTGGCCCCCCGGGGGGCGTCGATAGCAATCAGCCCCAGCATTTT.